Sequencing of this T cell receptor beta chain was carried out in a study of T cell repertoires in cytomegalovirus infection. MiXCR, run by TCRdb on the reads, gives a single entry per CDR3 protein. The data contain approximately 250,000 distinct CDR3 sequences, 9.1% of them singletons. General study points: Cumulative frequency of public TCR beta families picked out carriers of CMV plus the relevant HLA. In two of eight donors, the top clonotype was HLA-C-restricted CMV-specific.

This clonotype was picked up many times. Its specificity is unknown. Trimming cost V 5 bases and J 0 bases; bases outside gene matches: 4. Germline CDR1 and CDR2: SGHTA and FQGNSA. This CDR3 has 15 amino acids. V is TRBV7-2 and J is TRBJ2-3, with TRBD1 matching 8 bases. Material: PBMCs. The clonotype comes from a human donor in good health (CMV status not recorded). Some clones in this sample may be carry-over from other donors' samples. The CDR3 reads CASSPGGPSTDTQYF. The CDR3 coding sequence is TGTGCCAGCAGCCCAGGGGGCCCTAGCACAGATACGCAGTATTTT.